This entry concerns a single T cell receptor beta chain. The antigen is unknown. The related graft donor's blood sample was taken on the day of bone marrow donation. Clones were read by immunoSEQ multiplex PCR, and TCRdb kept only the in-frame ones, dropping some. The sample lists fewer than 1,500 clones; about 74% were seen once. The germline CDR1 and CDR2 sequences are MNHNS and SASEGT. CDR3 length: 15 residues. The V gene end was trimmed by 6 bases and the J gene end by 2 bases; junction bases not matched to a gene: 7. These data come from a study of T cells after posttransplantation cyclophosphamide. Study results and limitations: After PTCy, TRB diversity resembled that of CNI/methotrexate controls. Tissue-infiltrating T cells from skin or gut overlapped little with blood T cells. Later post-transplant blood repertoires were often dominated by donor CD8+ memory clones.

The TCR sequence derives from a man aged 50 or older in good health, CMV-negative, and a related stem cell transplant donor. The chain has TRBV6-1 and TRBJ2-7; 10 nucleotides agree with TRBD1. The sample taken for sequencing was memory CD8+ T cells sorted from blood. The CDR3 sequence: CASSQDRGLTYEQYF. CDR3 DNA: TGTGCCAGCAGCCAAGACAGGGGGCTAACCTACGAGCAGTACTTC.